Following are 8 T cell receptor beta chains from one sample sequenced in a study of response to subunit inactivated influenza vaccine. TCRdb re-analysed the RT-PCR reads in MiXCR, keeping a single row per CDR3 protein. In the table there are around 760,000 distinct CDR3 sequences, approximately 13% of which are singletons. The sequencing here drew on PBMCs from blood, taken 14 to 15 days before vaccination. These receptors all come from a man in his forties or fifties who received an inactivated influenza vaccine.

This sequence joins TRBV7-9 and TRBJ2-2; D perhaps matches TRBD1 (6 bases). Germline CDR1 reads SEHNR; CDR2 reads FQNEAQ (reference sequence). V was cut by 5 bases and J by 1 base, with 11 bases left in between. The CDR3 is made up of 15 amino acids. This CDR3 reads CASSPPGQNTGELFF. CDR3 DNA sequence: TGTGCCAGCAGCCCCCCGGGACAGAACACCGGGGAGCTGTTTTTT. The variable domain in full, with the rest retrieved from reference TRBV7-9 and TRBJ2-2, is DTGVSQNPRHKITKRGQNVTFRCDPISEHNRLYWYRQTLGQGPEFLTYFQNEAQLEKSRLLSDRFSAERPKGSFSTLEIQRTEQGDSAMYLCASSPPGQNTGELFFGEGSRLTVL.

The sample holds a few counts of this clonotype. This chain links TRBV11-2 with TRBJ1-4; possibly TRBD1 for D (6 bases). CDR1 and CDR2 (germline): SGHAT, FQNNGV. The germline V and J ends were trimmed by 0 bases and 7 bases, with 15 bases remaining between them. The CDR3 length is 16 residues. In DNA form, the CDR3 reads TGTGCCAGCAGCTTAGAAGCAGGGGCCATAAGTGAAAAACTGTTTTTT. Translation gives CASSLEAGAISEKLFF.

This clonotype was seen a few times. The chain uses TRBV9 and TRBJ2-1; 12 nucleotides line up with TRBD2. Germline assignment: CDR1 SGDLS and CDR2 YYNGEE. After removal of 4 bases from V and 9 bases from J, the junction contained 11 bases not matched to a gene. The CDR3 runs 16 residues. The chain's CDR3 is CASSLVASGRAVEQFF. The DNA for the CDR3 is TGTGCCAGCAGCCTGGTCGCTAGCGGGAGGGCCGTTGAGCAGTTCTTC.

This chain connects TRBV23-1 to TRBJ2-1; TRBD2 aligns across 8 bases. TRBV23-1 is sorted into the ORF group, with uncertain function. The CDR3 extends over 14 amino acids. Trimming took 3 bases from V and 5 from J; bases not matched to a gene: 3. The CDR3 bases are TGCGCCAGCAGTCAGAAGGGACTAGACAATGAGCAGTTCTTC. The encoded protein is CASSQKGLDNEQFF.

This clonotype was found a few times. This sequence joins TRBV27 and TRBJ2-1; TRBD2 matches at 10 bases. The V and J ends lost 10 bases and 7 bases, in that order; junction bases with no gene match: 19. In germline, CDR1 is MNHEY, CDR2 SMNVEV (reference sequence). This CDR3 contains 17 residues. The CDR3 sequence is CATTRVRFTSGMNEQFF. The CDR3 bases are TGTGCCACAACCAGGGTCAGATTTACTAGCGGGATGAATGAGCAGTTCTTC.

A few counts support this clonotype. The DNA for the CDR3 is TGTGCCAGCAGCCAGGTAGCGGGAGGGCCAGTCGAGCAGTACTTC. As protein: CASSQVAGGPVEQYF. The rearrangement joins TRBV3-1 to TRBJ2-7; 11 bases map to TRBD2. J was trimmed by 6 bases and V by 3 bases; bases with no gene match: 7. This CDR3 comprises 15 residues. CDR1 and CDR2 from the germline V gene are LGHDT and YNNKEL (reference sequence).

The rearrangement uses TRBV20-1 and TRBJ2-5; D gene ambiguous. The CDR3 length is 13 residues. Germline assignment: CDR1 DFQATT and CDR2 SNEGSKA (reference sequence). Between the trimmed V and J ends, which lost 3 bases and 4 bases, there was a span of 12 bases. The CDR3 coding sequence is TGCAGTGCTAGTATTGGCTCAGCAGAGACCCAGTACTTC. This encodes CSASIGSAETQYF.

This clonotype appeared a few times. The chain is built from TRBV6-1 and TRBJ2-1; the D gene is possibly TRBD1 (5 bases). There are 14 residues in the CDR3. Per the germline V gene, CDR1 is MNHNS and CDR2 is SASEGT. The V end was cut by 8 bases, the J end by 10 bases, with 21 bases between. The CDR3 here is CASGRRWGVVEQFF. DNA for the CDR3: TGTGCCAGCGGACGCCGGTGGGGCGTAGTAGAGCAGTTCTTC.